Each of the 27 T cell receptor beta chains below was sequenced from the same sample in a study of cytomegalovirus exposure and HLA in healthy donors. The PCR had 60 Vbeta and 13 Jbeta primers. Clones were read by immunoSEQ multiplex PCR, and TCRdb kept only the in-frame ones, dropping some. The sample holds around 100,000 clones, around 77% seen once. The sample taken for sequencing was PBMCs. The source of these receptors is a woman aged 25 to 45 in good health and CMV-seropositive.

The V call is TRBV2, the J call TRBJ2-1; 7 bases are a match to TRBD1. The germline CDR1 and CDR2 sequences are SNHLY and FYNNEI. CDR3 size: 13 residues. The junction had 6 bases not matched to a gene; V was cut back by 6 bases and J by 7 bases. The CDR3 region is CASSPPTGNEQFF. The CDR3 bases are TGTGCCAGCAGCCCCCCGACAGGGAATGAGCAGTTCTTC.

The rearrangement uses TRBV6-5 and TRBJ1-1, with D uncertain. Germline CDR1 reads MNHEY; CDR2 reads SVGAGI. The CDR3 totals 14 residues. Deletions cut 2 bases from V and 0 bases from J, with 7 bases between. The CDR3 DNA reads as TGTGCCAGCAGTTACGGCTTCTTGAACACTGAAGCTTTCTTT. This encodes CASSYGFLNTEAFF.

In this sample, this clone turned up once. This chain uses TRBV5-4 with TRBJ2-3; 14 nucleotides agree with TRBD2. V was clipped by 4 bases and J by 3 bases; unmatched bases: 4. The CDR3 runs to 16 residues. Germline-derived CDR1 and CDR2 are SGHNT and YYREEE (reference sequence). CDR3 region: CASSPRTSGRTDTQYF. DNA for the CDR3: TGTGCCAGCAGCCCCCGGACTAGCGGGAGGACAGATACGCAGTATTTT.

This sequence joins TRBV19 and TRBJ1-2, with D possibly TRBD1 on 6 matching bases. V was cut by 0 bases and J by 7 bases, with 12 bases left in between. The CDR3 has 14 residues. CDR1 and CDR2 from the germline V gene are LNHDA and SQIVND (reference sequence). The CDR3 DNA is TGTGCCAGTAGTATAGAGGACAGATTACGTGGCTACACCTTC. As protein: CASSIEDRLRGYTF.

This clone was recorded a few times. The DNA of the CDR3 is TGTGCCAGCAGCTCGCTGCCGGGACTAGCGGACACAGATACGCAGTATTTT. Residues: CASSSLPGLADTDTQYF. The chain uses TRBV7-8 and TRBJ2-3, with TRBD2 matching 11 bases. Germline V gene data show CDR1 as SGHVS and CDR2 as FQNEAQ. After removal of 4 bases from V and 2 bases from J, the junction contained 8 bases not matched to a gene. CDR3 length: 17 amino acids.

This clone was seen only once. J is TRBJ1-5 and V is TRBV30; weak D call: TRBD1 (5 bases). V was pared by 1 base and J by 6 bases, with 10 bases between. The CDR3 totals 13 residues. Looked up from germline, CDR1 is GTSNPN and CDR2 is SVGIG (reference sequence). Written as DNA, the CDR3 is TGTGCCTGGAGTGAACGGGACTCTCAGCCCCAGCATTTT. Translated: CAWSERDSQPQHF.

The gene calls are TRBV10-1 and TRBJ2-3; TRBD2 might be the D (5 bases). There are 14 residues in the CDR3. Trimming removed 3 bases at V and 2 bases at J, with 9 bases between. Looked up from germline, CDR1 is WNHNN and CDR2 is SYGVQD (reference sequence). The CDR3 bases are TGCGCCAGCAGTGATGGGAGAACCACAGATACGCAGTATTTT. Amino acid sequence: CASSDGRTTDTQYF.

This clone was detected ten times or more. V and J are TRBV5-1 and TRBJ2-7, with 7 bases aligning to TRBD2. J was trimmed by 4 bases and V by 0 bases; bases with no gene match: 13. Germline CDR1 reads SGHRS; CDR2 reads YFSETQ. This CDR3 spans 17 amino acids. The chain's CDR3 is CASSLAFLSSGGYEQYF. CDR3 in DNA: TGCGCCAGCAGCTTGGCCTTTTTGTCTAGCGGAGGGTACGAGCAGTACTTC.

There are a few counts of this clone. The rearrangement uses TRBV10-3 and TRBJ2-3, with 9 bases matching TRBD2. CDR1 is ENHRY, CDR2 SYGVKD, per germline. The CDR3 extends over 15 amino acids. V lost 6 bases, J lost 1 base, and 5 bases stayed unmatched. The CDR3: CAISSAGGRTDTQYF. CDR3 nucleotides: TGTGCCATCAGCTCAGCGGGAGGTCGCACAGATACGCAGTATTTT.

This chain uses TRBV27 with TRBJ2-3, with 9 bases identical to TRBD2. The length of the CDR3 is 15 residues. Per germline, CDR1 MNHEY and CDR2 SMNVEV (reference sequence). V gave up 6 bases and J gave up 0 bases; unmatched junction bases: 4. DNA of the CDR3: TGTGCCAGCAGCCAAGCGGGGGGCAGCACAGATACGCAGTATTTT. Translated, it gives CASSQAGGSTDTQYF.

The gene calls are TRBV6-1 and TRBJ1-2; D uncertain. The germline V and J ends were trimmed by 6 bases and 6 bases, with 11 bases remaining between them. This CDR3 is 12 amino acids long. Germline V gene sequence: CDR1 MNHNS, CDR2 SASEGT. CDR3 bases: TGTGCCAGCAGGTGGACGGGAAATGGCTACACCTTC. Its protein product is CASRWTGNGYTF.

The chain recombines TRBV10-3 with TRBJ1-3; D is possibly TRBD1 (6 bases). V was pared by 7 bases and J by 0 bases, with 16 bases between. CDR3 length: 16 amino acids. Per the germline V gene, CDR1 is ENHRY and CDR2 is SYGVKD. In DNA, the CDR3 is TGTGCCATCAAGCCACAGGGTCCCAACTCTGGAAACACCATATATTTT. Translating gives CAIKPQGPNSGNTIYF.

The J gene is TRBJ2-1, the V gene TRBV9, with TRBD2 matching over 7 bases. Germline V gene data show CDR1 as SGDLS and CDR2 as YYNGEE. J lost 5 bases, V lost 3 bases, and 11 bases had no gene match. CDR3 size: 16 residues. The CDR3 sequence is CASSETSVYLNNEQFF. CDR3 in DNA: TGTGCCAGCAGCGAAACTAGCGTCTACCTTAACAATGAGCAGTTCTTC.

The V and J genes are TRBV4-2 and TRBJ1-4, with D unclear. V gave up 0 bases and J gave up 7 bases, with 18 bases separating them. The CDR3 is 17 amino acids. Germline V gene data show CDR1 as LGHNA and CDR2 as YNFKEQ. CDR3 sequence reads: CASSQEIPRGGSEKLFF. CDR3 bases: TGTGCCAGCAGCCAAGAAATCCCTCGGGGTGGAAGTGAAAAACTGTTTTTT.

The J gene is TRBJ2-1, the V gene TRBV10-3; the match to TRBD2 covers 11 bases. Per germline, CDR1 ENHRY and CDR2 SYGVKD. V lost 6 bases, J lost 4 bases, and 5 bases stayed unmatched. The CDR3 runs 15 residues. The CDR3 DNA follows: TGTGCCATCAGCAACGGACTAGCGGGTTACAATGAGCAGTTCTTC. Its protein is CAISNGLAGYNEQFF.

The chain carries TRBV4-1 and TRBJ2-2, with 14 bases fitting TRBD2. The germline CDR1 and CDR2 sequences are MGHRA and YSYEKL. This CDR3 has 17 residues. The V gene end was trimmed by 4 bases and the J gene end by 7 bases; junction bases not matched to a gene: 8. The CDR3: CASSRLAGGLAVGELFF. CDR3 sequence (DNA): TGCGCCAGCAGCCGACTAGCGGGGGGGTTAGCGGTCGGGGAGCTGTTTTTT.

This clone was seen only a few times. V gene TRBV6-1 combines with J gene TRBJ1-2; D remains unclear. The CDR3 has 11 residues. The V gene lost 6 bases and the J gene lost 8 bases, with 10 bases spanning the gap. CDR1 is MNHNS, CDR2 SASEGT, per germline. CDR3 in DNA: TGTGCCAGCAGCCCCATACGGGGCTACACCTTC. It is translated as CASSPIRGYTF.

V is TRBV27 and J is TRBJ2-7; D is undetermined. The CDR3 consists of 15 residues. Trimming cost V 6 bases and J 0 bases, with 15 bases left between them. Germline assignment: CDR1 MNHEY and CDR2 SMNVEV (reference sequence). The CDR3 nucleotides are TGTGCCAGCAGAACGTCGCTTGGCAGCTCCTACGAGCAGTACTTC. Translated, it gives CASRTSLGSSYEQYF.

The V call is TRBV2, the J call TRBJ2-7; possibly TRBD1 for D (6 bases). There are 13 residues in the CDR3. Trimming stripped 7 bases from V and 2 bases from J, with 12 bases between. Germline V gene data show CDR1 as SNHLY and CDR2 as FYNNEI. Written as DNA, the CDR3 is TGTGCCAGCAACAGGGAAGTCGCCTACGAGCAGTACTTC. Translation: CASNREVAYEQYF.

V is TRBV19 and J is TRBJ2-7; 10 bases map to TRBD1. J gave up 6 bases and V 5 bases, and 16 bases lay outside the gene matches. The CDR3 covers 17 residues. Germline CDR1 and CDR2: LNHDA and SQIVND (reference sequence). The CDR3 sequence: CASSPSPGDRGWGEQYF. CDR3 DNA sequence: TGTGCCAGTAGTCCAAGTCCGGGGGACAGGGGTTGGGGCGAGCAGTACTTC. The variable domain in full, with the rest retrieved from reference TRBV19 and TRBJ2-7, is DGGITQSPKYLFRKEGQNVTLSCEQNLNHDAMYWYRQDPGQGLRLIYYSQIVNDFQKGDIAEGYSVSREKKESFPLTVTSAQKNPTAFYLCASSPSPGDRGWGEQYFGPGTRLTVT.

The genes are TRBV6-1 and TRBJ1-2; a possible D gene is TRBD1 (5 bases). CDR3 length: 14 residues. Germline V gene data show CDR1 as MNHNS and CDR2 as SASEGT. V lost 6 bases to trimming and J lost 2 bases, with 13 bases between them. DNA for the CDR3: TGTGCCAGCAGGGGGACTGAGGGGAACTATGGCTACACCTTC. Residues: CASRGTEGNYGYTF.

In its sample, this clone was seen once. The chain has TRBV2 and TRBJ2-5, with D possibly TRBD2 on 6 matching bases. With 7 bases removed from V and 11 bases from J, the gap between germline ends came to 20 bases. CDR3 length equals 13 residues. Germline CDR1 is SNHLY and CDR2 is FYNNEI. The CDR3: CASTVRESLEQYF. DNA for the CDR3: TGTGCCAGCACGGTCCGGGAGTCACTTGAGCAGTACTTC.

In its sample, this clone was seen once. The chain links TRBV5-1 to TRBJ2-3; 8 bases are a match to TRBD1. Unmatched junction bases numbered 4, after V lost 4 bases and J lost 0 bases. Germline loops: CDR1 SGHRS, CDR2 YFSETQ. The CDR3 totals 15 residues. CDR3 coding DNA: TGCGCCAGCAGCGGACAGGGTGCTAGCACAGATACGCAGTATTTT. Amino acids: CASSGQGASTDTQYF.

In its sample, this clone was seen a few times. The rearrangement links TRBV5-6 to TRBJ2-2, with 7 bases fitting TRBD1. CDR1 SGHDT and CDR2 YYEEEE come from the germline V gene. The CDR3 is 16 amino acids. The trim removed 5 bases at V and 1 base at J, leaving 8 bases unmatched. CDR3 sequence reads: CASRYETGMNTGELFF. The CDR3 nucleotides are TGTGCCAGCAGGTACGAGACAGGGATGAACACCGGGGAGCTGTTTTTT.

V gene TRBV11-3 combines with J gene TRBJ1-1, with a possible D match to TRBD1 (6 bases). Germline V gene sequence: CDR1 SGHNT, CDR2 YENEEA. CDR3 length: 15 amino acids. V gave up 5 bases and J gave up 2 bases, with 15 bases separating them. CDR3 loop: CASSPAGTTNTEAFF. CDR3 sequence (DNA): TGTGCCAGCAGCCCCGCCGGGACAACAAACACTGAAGCTTTCTTT.

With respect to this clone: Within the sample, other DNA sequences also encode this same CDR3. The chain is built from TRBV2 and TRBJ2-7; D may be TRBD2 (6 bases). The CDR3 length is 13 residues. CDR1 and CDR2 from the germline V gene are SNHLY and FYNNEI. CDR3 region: CVIREEAAYEQYF. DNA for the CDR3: TGTGTCATCAGGGAGGAGGCGGCATACGAGCAGTACTTC.

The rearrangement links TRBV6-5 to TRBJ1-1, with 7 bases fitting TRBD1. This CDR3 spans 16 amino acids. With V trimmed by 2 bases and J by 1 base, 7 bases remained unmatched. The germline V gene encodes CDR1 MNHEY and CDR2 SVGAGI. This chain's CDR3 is CASSYLRGAGNTEAFF. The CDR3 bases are TGTGCCAGCAGTTACCTCAGGGGGGCGGGGAACACTGAAGCTTTCTTT.